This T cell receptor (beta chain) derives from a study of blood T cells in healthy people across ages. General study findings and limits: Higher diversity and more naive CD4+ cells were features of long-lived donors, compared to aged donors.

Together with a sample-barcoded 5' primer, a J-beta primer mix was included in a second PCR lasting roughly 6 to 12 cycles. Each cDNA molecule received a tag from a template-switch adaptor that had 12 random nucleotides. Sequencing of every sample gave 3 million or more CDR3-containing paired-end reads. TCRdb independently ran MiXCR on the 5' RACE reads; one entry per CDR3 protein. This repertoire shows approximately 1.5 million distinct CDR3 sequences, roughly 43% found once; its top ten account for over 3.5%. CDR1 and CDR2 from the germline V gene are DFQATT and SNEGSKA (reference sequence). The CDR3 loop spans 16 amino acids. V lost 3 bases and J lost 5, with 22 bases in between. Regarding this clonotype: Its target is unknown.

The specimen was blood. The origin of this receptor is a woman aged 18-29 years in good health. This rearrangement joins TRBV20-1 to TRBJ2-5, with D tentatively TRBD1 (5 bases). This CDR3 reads CSASPPFTTGRETQYF. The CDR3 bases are TGCAGTGCTAGTCCGCCCTTCACCACAGGAAGGGAGACCCAGTACTTC.